Below, 26 T cell receptor beta chains from the same sample are listed, as sequenced in a study of T cells in Graves' hyperthyroidism and ophthalmopathy. TCR beta CDR3 sequences were amplified from RNA transcripts. The HTBI primer set drove a first-round RT-PCR of the TCR CDR3. TCRdb reprocessed the multiplex PCR reads via MiXCR and lists one record per CDR3 protein. The table lists approximately 560,000 distinct CDR3 sequences, about 45% of them singletons. Specimen: peripheral blood or thyroid tissue (not recorded which). All receptors come from a woman aged 18-29 years with Graves' hyperthyroidism.

The V call is TRBV24-1, the J call TRBJ1-5; D remains unclear. CDR1 is KGHDR, CDR2 SFDVKD, per germline. The CDR3 covers 14 residues. Deletions cut 4 bases from V and 5 bases from J, with 11 bases between. CDR3: CATSEPGGHQPQHF. In nucleotides, the CDR3 is TGTGCCACCAGTGAGCCGGGAGGCCATCAGCCCCAGCATTTT.

V gene TRBV24-1 combines with J gene TRBJ2-5; 7 positions match TRBD1. V shed 4 bases and J 5 bases; nucleotides not matched to a gene: 12. The CDR3 extends over 16 amino acids. CDR1 is KGHDR and CDR2 is SFDVKD in the germline V gene. The CDR3 bases are TGTGCCACCAGTGAGGAAGACAGGGAACCACGGGAGACCCAGTACTTC. Its protein is CATSEEDREPRETQYF.

The chain links TRBV10-3 to TRBJ1-6, with D possibly matching TRBD1 (6 bases). Germline values: CDR1 ENHRY, CDR2 SYGVKD. This CDR3 region has 16 residues. Trimming took 3 bases from V and 3 from J, leaving 12 bases between them. The CDR3 coding sequence is TGTGCCATCAGTGACAGGGGACGGTTCTATAATTCACCCCTCCACTTT. It encodes CAISDRGRFYNSPLHF.

The chain couples TRBV25-1 to TRBJ1-6; 11 bases line up with TRBD1. CDR3 length: 13 residues. Germline loops: CDR1 MGHDK, CDR2 SYGVNS. CDR3 sequence: CAYPGQGDSPLHF. The CDR3, as DNA: TGTGCTTACCCGGGACAGGGGGATTCACCCCTCCACTTT.

The rearrangement joins TRBV14 to TRBJ1-1; weak D call: TRBD1 (5 bases). The CDR3 is 11 residues long. The germline CDR1 and CDR2 sequences are SGHDN and FVKESK. The CDR3 DNA reads TGTGCTTTAACAGGGAACACTGAAGCTTTCTTT. It encodes CALTGNTEAFF.

This clonotype was seen at least ten times. The chain is built from TRBV15 and TRBJ1-2, with D possibly TRBD1 on 6 matching bases. CDR3 size: 15 residues. Trimming took off 1 base at V and 2 bases at J, with 11 bases between the two ends. Per germline, CDR1 LNHNV and CDR2 YYDKDF (reference sequence). CDR3 in amino acids: CATSRGWGANYGYTF. The CDR3 DNA is TGTGCCACCAGCAGAGGATGGGGGGCAAACTATGGCTACACCTTC.

There are a few counts of this clonotype. V gene TRBV7-2 combines with J gene TRBJ1-1, with a weak D call TRBD1 (5 bases). This CDR3 is 15 amino acids long. The germline V gene encodes CDR1 SGHTA and CDR2 FQGNSA. The V end lost 6 bases, the J end lost 0 bases, and 14 bases lay between the germline ends. Here the CDR3 reads CASSYHGGVNTEAFF. The DNA of the CDR3 is TGTGCCAGCAGTTATCACGGGGGGGTGAACACTGAAGCTTTCTTT.

This sequence joins TRBV7-3 and TRBJ1-6; unclear D gene. Germline V gene data show CDR1 as SGHTA and CDR2 as FQGTGA. The CDR3 runs 15 residues. Trimming pared 6 bases from V and 2 bases from J, leaving 11 bases between. CDR3 region: CASSSRTAYNSPLHF. The CDR3 DNA reads TGTGCCAGCAGTTCGCGCACAGCCTATAATTCACCCCTCCACTTT.

V is TRBV7-9 and J is TRBJ2-5; 8 bases match TRBD2. V lost 3 bases to trimming and J lost 1 base; unmatched junction nucleotides: 4. The CDR3 covers 15 residues. The germline V gene has CDR1 SEHNR and CDR2 FQNEAQ (reference sequence). CDR3 sequence reads: CASSFPGLGQETQYF. CDR3 nucleotide sequence: TGTGCCAGCAGCTTCCCGGGACTAGGCCAAGAGACCCAGTACTTC.

J is TRBJ2-7 and V is TRBV7-6; tentatively, D is TRBD1 (5 bases). Germline CDR1 SGHVS, CDR2 FNYEAQ. Trimming pared 6 bases from V and 3 bases from J, leaving 9 bases between. This CDR3 region has 12 residues. In DNA, the CDR3 is TGTGCCAGCAGTTCGACAGTCTACGAGCAGTACTTC. Its protein is CASSSTVYEQYF.

This clonotype was seen a few times. This chain connects TRBV9 to TRBJ2-5; 12 bases fit TRBD2. The V gene end was trimmed by 3 bases and the J gene end by 2 bases; junction bases not matched to a gene: 14. This CDR3 has 19 residues. Germline CDR1 SGDLS, CDR2 YYNGEE. CDR3 loop: CASSGAGTSGLERQETQYF. The DNA of the CDR3 is TGTGCCAGCAGCGGAGCCGGGACTAGCGGGTTGGAGAGGCAAGAGACCCAGTACTTC.

V usage is TRBV7-9 and J usage is TRBJ1-1; D not certain. This CDR3 contains 14 residues. V was trimmed by 2 bases and J by 6 bases, leaving 13 bases between them. Looked up from germline, CDR1 is SEHNR and CDR2 is FQNEAQ (reference sequence). This chain's CDR3 is CASSLPARTPEAFF. The DNA of the CDR3 is TGTGCCAGCAGCTTACCCGCCCGAACCCCTGAAGCTTTCTTT.

This clonotype was found a few times. The CDR3 DNA reads as TGTGCCAGCAGCGTGTCCCCAGACTATGGCTACACCTTC. Translation: CASSVSPDYGYTF. The chain employs TRBV9 and TRBJ1-2; D is ambiguous. The V gene lost 2 bases and the J gene lost 3 bases, with 8 bases spanning the gap. Germline V gene lookup returns CDR1 SGDLS and CDR2 YYNGEE. This CDR3 comprises 13 residues.

This rearrangement joins TRBV7-2 to TRBJ2-6; tentatively, D is TRBD2 (5 bases). V gave up 5 bases and J gave up 12 bases, with 14 bases separating them. This CDR3 region has 13 residues. The germline V gene has CDR1 SGHTA and CDR2 FQGNSA. CDR3 protein: CASSTGSRGVLTF. CDR3 DNA sequence: TGTGCCAGCAGCACCGGGTCCCGGGGCGTCCTGACTTTC.

On this clonotype itself: Likely a read error: the CDR3 ends without its conserved phenylalanine or tryptophan. The DNA is omitted, as the CDR3 cannot be located on it reliably, and the CDR3 follows TCRdb's listing. The V call is TRBV2, the J call TRBJ2-5; no DNA check was done on the table's D call, TRBD1. Termini included, the CDR3 measures 9 amino acids. Germline V gives CDR1 SNHLY, CDR2 FYNNEI. The CDR3 sequence: CASSVHRDY.

The CDR3 loop reads CASSESGVPNGYTF. The DNA for the CDR3 is TGCGCCAGCAGTGAGTCAGGTGTCCCGAATGGCTACACCTTC. The V and J genes are TRBV10-2 and TRBJ1-2, with unresolved D. The V end lost 0 bases, the J end lost 6 bases, and 11 bases lay between the germline ends. The CDR3 is 14 amino acids. Germline V gives CDR1 WSHSY, CDR2 SAAADI.

The V call is TRBV2, the J call TRBJ1-5, with TRBD1 as a possible D gene (6 bases). Germline V gene sequence: CDR1 SNHLY, CDR2 FYNNEI. This CDR3 comprises 14 residues. With 6 bases removed from V and 9 bases from J, the gap between germline ends came to 18 bases. The CDR3 coding sequence is TGTGCCAGCAGCTACGGGGGGCAGGGTATGCCCCAGCATTTT. This sequence encodes CASSYGGQGMPQHF.

To note about this clonotype: No conserved phenylalanine or tryptophan ends this CDR3, so it is likely a read error. The chain recombines TRBV25-1 with TRBJ2-6, with no clear D. V shed 5 bases and J shed 0 bases, with 8 bases lying between them. The CDR3 covers 15 residues. Germline CDR1 and CDR2: MGHDK and SYGVNS. Here the CDR3 DNA reads TGTGCCAGCAGTTTTCACGGCTCTGGGGCCAACGTCCTGACTTCC. This codes for CASSFHGSGANVLTS.

V usage is TRBV27 and J usage is TRBJ1-6; a weak D match, TRBD1 (6 bases). The CDR3 spans 14 residues. V shed 0 bases and J shed 7 bases, with 7 bases lying between them. Germline CDR1 is MNHEY and CDR2 is SMNVEV (reference sequence). CDR3 residues: CASSLSGANSPLHF. Written as DNA, the CDR3 is TGTGCCAGCAGTTTATCGGGGGCCAATTCACCCCTCCACTTT.

On this clonotype itself: A much larger clone differs by one base, so this may be a read error. This chain connects TRBV6-1 to TRBJ1-4, with D tentatively TRBD1 (6 bases). The CDR3 runs 13 residues. V lost 1 base, J lost 10 bases, and 10 bases lay in between. Germline CDR1 is MNHNS and CDR2 is SASEGT. The CDR3 loop is CASSEGGGGKLFF. In DNA, the CDR3 is TGTGCCAGCAGTGAAGGGGGAGGGGGAAAACTGTTTTTT.

This clonotype was seen repeatedly, ten times or more. This chain connects TRBV2 to TRBJ1-6; D remains unclear. Germline CDR1 is SNHLY and CDR2 is FYNNEI. The CDR3 length is 13 residues. V was trimmed by 4 bases and J by 4 bases, leaving 5 bases between them. CDR3: CASSGRYNSPLHF. CDR3 bases: TGTGCCAGCAGTGGACGGTATAATTCACCCCTCCACTTT. The full variable domain, completed using reference TRBV2 and TRBJ1-6, is EPEVTQTPSHQVTQMGQEVILRCVPISNHLYFYWYRQILGQKVEFLVSFYNNEISEKSEIFDDQFSVERPDGSNFTLKIRSTKLEDSAMYFCASSGRYNSPLHFGNGTRLTVT.

This chain joins TRBV20-1 and TRBJ1-6; no clear D. The CDR3 loop spans 15 amino acids. CDR1 and CDR2 (germline): DFQATT, SNEGSKA (reference sequence). The ends were cut back, 3 bases at V and 7 bases at J, with 16 bases in the middle. The CDR3 nucleotides read TGCAGTGCTAGGAGACCCGGAGAAGGGAATTCACCCCTCCACTTT. This sequence encodes CSARRPGEGNSPLHF.

This clonotype was counted many times. V and J are TRBV29-1 and TRBJ2-2; D gene unclear. The CDR3 sequence is 12 residues long. Looked up from germline, CDR1 is SQVTM and CDR2 is ANQGSEA. Deletions cut 3 bases from V and 1 base from J, with 3 bases between. This CDR3 is CSVDQNTGELFF. The CDR3, as DNA: TGCAGCGTTGACCAGAACACCGGGGAGCTGTTTTTT.

This chain links TRBV6-6 with TRBJ2-5; either TRBD1 or TRBD2 may fit D (5 bases each). From germline, CDR1 is MNHNY and CDR2 SVGAGI (reference sequence). The CDR3 is 15 amino acids. Trimming removed 5 bases from V and 0 bases from J, with 13 bases in between. The CDR3 is CASSEGTTYQETQYF. Written as DNA, the CDR3 is TGTGCCAGCAGTGAAGGGACCACTTACCAAGAGACCCAGTACTTC.

This clonotype occurred many times. The chain is built from TRBV24-1 and TRBJ1-2; weak D call: TRBD1 (5 bases). With 4 bases removed from V and 8 bases from J, the gap between germline ends came to 19 bases. This CDR3 is built from 15 residues. CDR1 KGHDR and CDR2 SFDVKD come from the germline V gene. CDR3 loop: CATSESRAFGWGYTF. For the CDR3, the DNA is TGTGCCACCAGTGAGTCCAGGGCGTTCGGCTGGGGCTACACCTTC.

The chain recombines TRBV25-1 with TRBJ1-6; perhaps TRBD1 as D (6 bases). Trimming shortened V by 6 bases and J by 7 bases, and 16 bases separated the two germline ends. Germline V gives CDR1 MGHDK, CDR2 SYGVNS. CDR3 length: 15 amino acids. CDR3 coding DNA: TGTGCCAGCAGCCCCAACAGGGTATGGAATTCACCCCTCCACTTT. Translated: CASSPNRVWNSPLHF.